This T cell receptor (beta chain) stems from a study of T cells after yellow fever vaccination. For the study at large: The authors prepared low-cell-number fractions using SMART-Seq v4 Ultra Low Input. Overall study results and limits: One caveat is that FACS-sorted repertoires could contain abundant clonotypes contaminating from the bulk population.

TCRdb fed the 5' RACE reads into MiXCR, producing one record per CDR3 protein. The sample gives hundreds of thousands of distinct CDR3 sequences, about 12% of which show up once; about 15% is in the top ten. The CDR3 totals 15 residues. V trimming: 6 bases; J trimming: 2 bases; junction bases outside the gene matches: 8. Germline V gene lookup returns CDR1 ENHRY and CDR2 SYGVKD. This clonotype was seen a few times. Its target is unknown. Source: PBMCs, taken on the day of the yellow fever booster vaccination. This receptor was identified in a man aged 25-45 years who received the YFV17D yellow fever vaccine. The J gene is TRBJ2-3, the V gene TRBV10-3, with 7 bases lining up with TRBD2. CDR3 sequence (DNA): TGTGCCATCAGCGCGACTAGCAAGTCCACAGATACGCAGTATTTT. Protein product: CAISATSKSTDTQYF.